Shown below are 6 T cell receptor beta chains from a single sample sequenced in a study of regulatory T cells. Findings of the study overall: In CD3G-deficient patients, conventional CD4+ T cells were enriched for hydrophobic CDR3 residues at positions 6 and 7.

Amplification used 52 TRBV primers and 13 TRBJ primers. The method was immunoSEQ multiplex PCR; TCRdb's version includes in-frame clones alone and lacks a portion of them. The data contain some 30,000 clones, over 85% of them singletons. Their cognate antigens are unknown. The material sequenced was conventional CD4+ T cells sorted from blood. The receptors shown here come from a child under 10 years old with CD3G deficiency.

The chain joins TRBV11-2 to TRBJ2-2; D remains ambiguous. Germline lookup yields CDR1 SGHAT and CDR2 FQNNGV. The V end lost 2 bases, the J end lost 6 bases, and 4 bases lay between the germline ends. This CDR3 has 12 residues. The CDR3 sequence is CASSLLSGELFF. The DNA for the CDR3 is TGTGCCAGCAGCTTATTGTCCGGGGAGCTGTTTTTT.

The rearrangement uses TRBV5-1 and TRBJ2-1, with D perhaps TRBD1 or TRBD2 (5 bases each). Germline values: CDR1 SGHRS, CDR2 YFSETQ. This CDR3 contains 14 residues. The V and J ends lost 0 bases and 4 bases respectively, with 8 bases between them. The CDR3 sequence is CASSLGGSYNEQFF. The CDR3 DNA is TGCGCCAGCAGCTTGGGGGGGAGTTACAATGAGCAGTTCTTC.

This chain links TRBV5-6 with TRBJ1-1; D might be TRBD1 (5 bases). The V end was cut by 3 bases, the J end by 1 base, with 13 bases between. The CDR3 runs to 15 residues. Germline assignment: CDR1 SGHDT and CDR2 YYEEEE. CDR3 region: CASSWRQGWNTEAFF. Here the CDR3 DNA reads TGTGCCAGCAGCTGGCGGCAGGGATGGAACACTGAAGCTTTCTTT.

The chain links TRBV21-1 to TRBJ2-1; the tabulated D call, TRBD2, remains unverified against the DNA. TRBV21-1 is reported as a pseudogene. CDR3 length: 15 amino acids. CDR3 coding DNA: TGTGCCAGCACCCATGGGACTAGCGGGAGCAATGAGCAGTTCTTC. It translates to CASTHGTSGSNEQFF.

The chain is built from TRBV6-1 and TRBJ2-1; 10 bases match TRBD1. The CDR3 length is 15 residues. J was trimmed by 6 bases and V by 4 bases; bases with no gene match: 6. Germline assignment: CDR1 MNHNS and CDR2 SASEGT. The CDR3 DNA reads TGTGCCAGCAGTGCCGGGACAGGGGTTTCCAATGAGCAGTTCTTC. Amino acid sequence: CASSAGTGVSNEQFF.

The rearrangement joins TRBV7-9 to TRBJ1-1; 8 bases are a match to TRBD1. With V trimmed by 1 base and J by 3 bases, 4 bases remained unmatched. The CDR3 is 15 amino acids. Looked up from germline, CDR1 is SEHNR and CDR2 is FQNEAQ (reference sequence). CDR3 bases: TGTGCCAGCAGCTTAGGACAGGGGCGGGACACTGAAGCTTTCTTT. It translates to CASSLGQGRDTEAFF.